This T cell receptor (beta chain) stems from a study of blood T cell repertoires in COVID-19 (dated by TCRdb to the early 2020s). General notes on the study: The collaborator samples originated in the United States, Italy and Spain and spanned the acute and convalescent phases of COVID-19. The prospective study material was composed of cDNA or gDNA derived from T cells, B-cell-depleted T cells, or PBMCs. The repertoires were made available in a free public database intended to serve as a resource for research on the immune response to SARS-CoV-2. Where HLA class I and class II types were available, the types were taken from metadata supplied by the sample provider, not from assay-based typing. The dataset comprised deeply sampled blood TCRbeta repertoires from subjects exposed to, actively infected with, or recovered from COVID-19. The samples were drawn from two sources: the first 160 participants of the ongoing ImmuneRACE study, and 1,000 to 1,500 subjects contributed by 6 global collaborators. Nearly every sample came with metadata listing a de-identified subject ID, COVID-19 status, age in years and sex.

Details on this clone: Which antigen it targets is not known. No base quality information exists; no much larger clone differs at one position.

Overall results and qualifications from the work: Clinical and demographic metadata were provided uncurated, with the amount varying by source and participant.

TCRbeta CDR3 regions were amplified from genomic DNA using the immunoSEQ Assay, a bias-controlled multiplex PCR. The authors processed their data as follows. Within the assay, amplification of reference gene primers was used to estimate how many nucleated cells each sample contained. Sequence reads were collapsed and filtered to measure the absolute abundance of every unique TCRbeta CDR3 rearrangement. For each sample, productive Simpson clonality was calculated as the square root of Simpson's diversity index across productive rearrangements. Entries here come from immuneACCESS through TCRdb and include only in-frame sequences with V and J called. Some clones fail to appear in such tables; in the studies checked, an unresolved V gene covers under half of the shortfall, and the cause of the remainder is unknown. From that table come the V and J calls and clone size; the DNA was used to work out D and trimming. This sample comprises 120,000 to 150,000 clones, 75% to 90% of them detected only once. The top ten hold around 10% of the sample.

Each collaborating institution followed its own protocols to collect whole blood in K2EDTA tubes. For TCRbeta analysis, collaborators shipped samples as frozen whole blood, isolated PBMCs, or DNA extracted from either of those sample types. Between the V and J ends, shortened by 7 bases and 4 bases respectively, the junction contains 21 bases. CDR1 and CDR2, looked up from the germline V gene, are SQVTM and ANQGSEA. The CDR3 runs 15 amino acids, cysteine and phenylalanine included. This entry keeps only the CDR3 DNA: 45 bases, framed from base 1. Rearrangement joined TRBV29-1 to TRBJ2-3; the best D guess is TRBD2, with 7 bases matching. The sequencing sample was made of peripheral blood. This clonotype was sampled from a woman over 75 with acute or convalescent COVID-19. The CDR3 region has the sequence CSGLGGGGSADTQYF. The sequenced DNA is TGCAGCGGCCTGGGGGGCGGGGGCTCCGCAGATACGCAGTATTTT.